The 23 T cell receptor beta chains below all came from one sample that was sequenced in a study of patients and donors after allogeneic stem cell transplantation. Each CDR3 protein gets one entry after TCRdb re-called the RT-PCR reads with MiXCR. The profile shows 200,000 to 250,000 distinct CDR3 sequences, roughly 13% of them singletons. Sequencing was carried out using blood, either unsorted or a sorted T cell fraction (not recorded which). The receptor set was obtained from a human donor who was either an allogeneic HSCT recipient or a stem cell or donor lymphocyte infusion donor (not recorded which). It is not recorded whose cells these are; they may come from a transplant donor.

This clonotype was found many times. The chain recombines TRBV5-1 with TRBJ1-1; 7 bases match TRBD1. The CDR3 loop spans 17 amino acids. Germline lookup yields CDR1 SGHRS and CDR2 YFSETQ. The J segment lost 0 bases and the V segment lost 1 base, leaving 9 bases of the junction unmatched. The CDR3 nucleotides read TGCGCCAGCAGCTTGCGCGGACAGGCCTCAATGAACACTGAAGCTTTCTTT. Protein sequence: CASSLRGQASMNTEAFF.

This clonotype was picked up a small number of times. The rearrangement links TRBV25-1 to TRBJ2-1; 10 nucleotides agree with TRBD1. Germline CDR1 MGHDK, CDR2 SYGVNS. The V gene end was trimmed by 8 bases and the J gene end by 9 bases; junction bases not matched to a gene: 10. This CDR3 comprises 14 residues. CDR3 sequence: CASQIGQGGAEQFF. In nucleotides, the CDR3 is TGTGCCAGCCAGATTGGACAGGGGGGCGCTGAGCAGTTCTTC. Based on the CDR3 plus reference TRBV25-1 and TRBJ2-1, the full variable domain is EADIYQTPRYLVIGTGKKITLECSQTMGHDKMYWYQQDPGMELHLIHYSYGVNSTEKGDLSSESTVSRIRTEHFPLTLESARPSHTSQYLCASQIGQGGAEQFFGPGTRLTVL.

The chain combines TRBV24-1 with TRBJ2-3, with a tentative D call TRBD2 (6 bases). V was pared by 1 base and J by 0 bases, with 10 bases between. The CDR3 sequence is 16 residues long. Looked up from germline, CDR1 is KGHDR and CDR2 is SFDVKD. CDR3 sequence reads: CATSDFTRGSTDTQYF. DNA of the CDR3: TGTGCCACCAGTGATTTTACACGGGGGAGCACAGATACGCAGTATTTT.

This clonotype appeared a few times. The rearrangement joins TRBV7-8 to TRBJ2-3, with TRBD2 identical over 7 bases. V shed 5 bases and J 8 bases; nucleotides not matched to a gene: 7. Germline V lookup: CDR1 SGHVS, CDR2 FQNEAQ. This CDR3 has 13 residues. DNA of the CDR3: TGTGCCAGCAGCACGCAGCGGGGTTCTACGCAGTATTTT. Translated, it gives CASSTQRGSTQYF.

This clonotype was found a few times. The chain links TRBV7-8 to TRBJ1-4; tentatively, D is TRBD1 (5 bases). The germline V gene encodes CDR1 SGHVS and CDR2 FQNEAQ. This CDR3 has 14 residues. Trimming left V 2 bases short and J 6 bases short, with 10 bases between. CDR3 in amino acids: CASSLLRGDEKLFF. CDR3 sequence (DNA): TGTGCCAGCAGCTTACTACGGGGGGATGAAAAACTGTTTTTT.

This chain joins TRBV11-2 and TRBJ2-1; TRBD1 is a possible D gene (5 bases). This CDR3 is 16 amino acids long. V lost 2 bases and J lost 0, with 11 bases in between. The germline V gene has CDR1 SGHAT and CDR2 FQNNGV. The CDR3 DNA reads as TGTGCCAGCAGCTTAAGGAGACAGAGCTCCTACAATGAGCAGTTCTTC. It specifies CASSLRRQSSYNEQFF.

This clonotype appeared a few times. The chain joins TRBV5-4 to TRBJ2-5; D may match TRBD1 or TRBD2 (6 bases each). The CDR3 spans 15 residues. Germline V gives CDR1 SGHNT, CDR2 YYREEE (reference sequence). Between the trimmed V and J ends, which lost 0 bases and 5 bases, there was a span of 14 bases. The CDR3 region has the DNA TGTGCCAGCAGCTTGGGATCGGGGGCGCGGGAGACCCAGTACTTC. Translation: CASSLGSGARETQYF. Complete variable domain (other parts from reference TRBV5-4 and TRBJ2-5): ETGVTQSPTHLIKTRGQQVTLRCSSQSGHNTVSWYQQALGQGPQFIFQYYREEENGRGNFPPRFSGLQFPNYSSELNVNALELDDSALYLCASSLGSGARETQYFGPGTRLLVL.

Ten or more counts support this clonotype. The rearrangement uses TRBV20-1 and TRBJ2-2; 8 bases fit TRBD2. The ends lost 3 bases at V and 2 bases at J; junction bases unmatched: 2. Germline values: CDR1 DFQATT, CDR2 SNEGSKA (reference sequence). The CDR3 sequence is 14 residues long. DNA of the CDR3: TGCAGTGCTAGTAGCGGGATCAACACCGGGGAGCTGTTTTTT. Its protein product is CSASSGINTGELFF.

This clonotype occurred many times. This rearrangement joins TRBV20-1 to TRBJ1-5; TRBD1 matches at 9 bases. The CDR3 is 15 amino acids. V was clipped by 2 bases and J by 4 bases; unmatched bases: 6. Germline CDR1 is DFQATT and CDR2 is SNEGSKA (reference sequence). The DNA of the CDR3 is TGCAGTGCTAGATTCCGGACAGGGGCAAATCAGCCCCAGCATTTT. This codes for CSARFRTGANQPQHF.

This clonotype was seen at least ten times. The V gene is TRBV29-1, the J gene TRBJ1-1, with D perhaps TRBD1 (5 bases). Trimming pared 4 bases from V and 6 bases from J, leaving 15 bases between. The CDR3 extends over 13 amino acids. Per germline, CDR1 SQVTM and CDR2 ANQGSEA. This CDR3 reads CSVGEPGLAEAFF. The CDR3 DNA reads as TGCAGCGTTGGGGAACCGGGGCTCGCTGAAGCTTTCTTT.

This rearrangement joins TRBV12-3 or TRBV12-4 to TRBJ2-5, with 10 bases lining up with TRBD2. V shed 2 bases, J shed 5 bases, and the junction held 8 bases outside the gene matches. The length of the CDR3 is 16 residues. The CDR3 DNA is TGTGCCAGCAGTTTACGGAGCGGGGGGGCACATGAGACCCAGTACTTC. Residues: CASSLRSGGAHETQYF.

This clonotype was counted a single time. The chain uses TRBV29-1 and TRBJ2-7; no firm D call. The germline gives CDR1 SQVTM, CDR2 ANQGSEA. The CDR3 contains 11 residues. Trimming cost V 4 bases and J 2 bases, with 6 bases left between them. CDR3 DNA sequence: TGCAGCGTTGGCGGTACCTACGAGCAGTACTTC. This gives the protein CSVGGTYEQYF.

This clonotype has at least ten counts. The rearrangement uses TRBV4-2 and TRBJ2-7; D unclear. CDR1 LGHNA and CDR2 YNFKEQ come from the germline V gene. V gave up 0 bases and J gave up 6 bases, with 9 bases separating them. This CDR3 is built from 13 residues. The CDR3 bases are TGTGCCAGCAGCCAAGATCTTGTATCCGAGCAGTACTTC. As protein: CASSQDLVSEQYF.

The V gene is TRBV6-2 or TRBV6-3, the J gene TRBJ2-7; D gene ambiguous. Deletions cut 6 bases from V and 1 base from J, with 10 bases between. The V gene's germline CDR1 is MNHEY and CDR2 SVGEGT. The CDR3 extends over 13 amino acids. The DNA for the CDR3 is TGTGCCAGCAGCCGGACGGAATCCTACGAGCAGTACTTC. Amino acids: CASSRTESYEQYF.

CDR3: CSARPTFNYGYTF. CDR3 DNA: TGCAGTGCTAGACCGACTTTTAACTATGGCTACACCTTC. The chain joins TRBV20-1 to TRBJ1-2; D not resolved. CDR1 is DFQATT and CDR2 is SNEGSKA in the germline V gene (reference sequence). V shed 2 bases and J shed 1 base, with 8 bases lying between them. This CDR3 comprises 13 residues.

This clonotype was counted many times. The chain has TRBV29-1 and TRBJ2-1, with D possibly being TRBD2 (6 bases). The CDR3 is 13 residues long. V lost 5 bases to trimming and J lost 9 bases, with 17 bases between them. Germline-derived CDR1 and CDR2 are SQVTM and ANQGSEA. The CDR3 nucleotides are TGCAGCGTTATGTCAGGGTATAGCGGTGAGCAGTTCTTC. The encoded protein is CSVMSGYSGEQFF.

This clonotype has just a few counts. This chain's CDR3 is CASSPWGGEQYF. The CDR3 DNA follows: TGTGCCAGCAGCCCCTGGGGTGGCGAGCAGTACTTC. The chain uses TRBV27 and TRBJ2-7; D remains unclear. CDR3 length: 12 residues. The germline V gene encodes CDR1 MNHEY and CDR2 SMNVEV (reference sequence). V lost 6 bases, J lost 6 bases, and 12 bases lay in between.

This clonotype was detected ten times or more. This chain uses TRBV27 with TRBJ2-1, with D uncertain. The germline gives CDR1 MNHEY, CDR2 SMNVEV (reference sequence). The length of the CDR3 is 13 residues. Deletions cut 10 bases from V and 1 base from J, with 11 bases between. The CDR3 reads CATLGPSYNEQFF. In DNA form, the CDR3 reads TGTGCCACCCTGGGCCCGTCCTACAATGAGCAGTTCTTC.

CDR3 in amino acids: CASSLWQGATNEKLFF. For the CDR3, the DNA is TGTGCCAGCAGCTTATGGCAGGGGGCAACTAATGAAAAACTGTTTTTT. The rearrangement uses TRBV7-9 and TRBJ1-4; 7 nucleotides align to TRBD1. The CDR3 loop spans 16 amino acids. The V and J ends lost 2 bases and 0 bases, in that order; junction bases with no gene match: 3. Germline-derived CDR1 and CDR2 are SEHNR and FQNEAQ (reference sequence). The variable domain in full, with the rest retrieved from reference TRBV7-9 and TRBJ1-4, is DTGVSQNPRHKITKRGQNVTFRCDPISEHNRLYWYRQTLGQGPEFLTYFQNEAQLEKSRLLSDRFSAERPKGSFSTLEIQRTEQGDSAMYLCASSLWQGATNEKLFFGSGTQLSVL.

This clonotype was observed a handful of times. The V and J genes are TRBV29-1 and TRBJ1-4, with D unresolved. CDR1 and CDR2 (germline): SQVTM, ANQGSEA. Trimming took 0 bases from V and 14 from J, leaving 19 bases between them. This CDR3 has 14 residues. The CDR3 region is CSVEDKASEIGLFF. The CDR3 DNA reads as TGCAGCGTTGAAGATAAAGCGTCCGAGATAGGGCTGTTTTTT.

The chain uses TRBV29-1 and TRBJ2-5; no clear D. CDR3 length: 15 amino acids. Trimming cost V 8 bases and J 4 bases, with 23 bases left between them. Germline CDR1 and CDR2: SQVTM and ANQGSEA. In DNA, the CDR3 is TGCAGCCCTCCATTTGGGCTACCCCCCGGAGAGACCCAGTACTTC. This codes for CSPPFGLPPGETQYF. Based on the CDR3 plus reference TRBV29-1 and TRBJ2-5, the full variable domain is SAVISQKPSRDICQRGTSLTIQCQVDSQVTMMFWYRQQPGQSLTLIATANQGSEATYESGFVIDKFPISRPNLTFSTLTVSNMSPEDSSIYLCSPPFGLPPGETQYFGPGTRLLVL.

This clonotype was counted ten times or more. This rearrangement joins TRBV2 to TRBJ2-7; TRBD1 is a possible D gene (5 bases). Germline values: CDR1 SNHLY, CDR2 FYNNEI. V gave up 1 base and J gave up 10 bases, with 14 bases separating them. The CDR3 consists of 13 residues. The CDR3 DNA follows: TGTGCCAGCAGTGAAGTCTCTAGGGGCCTCCAGTACTTC. It encodes CASSEVSRGLQYF.

In this sample, this clonotype turned up a few times. The V and J genes are TRBV20-1 and TRBJ2-7; TRBD2 matches 7 bases. Germline CDR1 reads DFQATT; CDR2 reads SNEGSKA (reference sequence). Trimming at V came to 5 bases and at J to 4 bases, leaving 11 bases not matched to a gene. The CDR3 is 14 amino acids. In DNA, the CDR3 is TGCAGTGCTTCGAGTGGGAGGGGCAAATACGAGCAGTACTTC. This encodes CSASSGRGKYEQYF.